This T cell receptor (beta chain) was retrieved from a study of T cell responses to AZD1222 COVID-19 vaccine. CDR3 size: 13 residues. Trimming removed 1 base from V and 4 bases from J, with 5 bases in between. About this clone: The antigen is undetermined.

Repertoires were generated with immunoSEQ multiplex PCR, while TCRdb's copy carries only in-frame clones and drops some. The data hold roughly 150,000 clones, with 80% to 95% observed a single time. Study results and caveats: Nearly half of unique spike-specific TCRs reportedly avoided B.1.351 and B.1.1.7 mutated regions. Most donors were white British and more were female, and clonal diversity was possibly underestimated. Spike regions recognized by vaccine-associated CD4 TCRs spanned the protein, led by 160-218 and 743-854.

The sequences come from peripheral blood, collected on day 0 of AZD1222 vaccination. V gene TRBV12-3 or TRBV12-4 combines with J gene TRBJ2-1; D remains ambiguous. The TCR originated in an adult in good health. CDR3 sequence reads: CASSLVGYNEQFF. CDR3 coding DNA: TGTGCCAGCAGTTTAGTGGGGTACAATGAGCAGTTCTTC.